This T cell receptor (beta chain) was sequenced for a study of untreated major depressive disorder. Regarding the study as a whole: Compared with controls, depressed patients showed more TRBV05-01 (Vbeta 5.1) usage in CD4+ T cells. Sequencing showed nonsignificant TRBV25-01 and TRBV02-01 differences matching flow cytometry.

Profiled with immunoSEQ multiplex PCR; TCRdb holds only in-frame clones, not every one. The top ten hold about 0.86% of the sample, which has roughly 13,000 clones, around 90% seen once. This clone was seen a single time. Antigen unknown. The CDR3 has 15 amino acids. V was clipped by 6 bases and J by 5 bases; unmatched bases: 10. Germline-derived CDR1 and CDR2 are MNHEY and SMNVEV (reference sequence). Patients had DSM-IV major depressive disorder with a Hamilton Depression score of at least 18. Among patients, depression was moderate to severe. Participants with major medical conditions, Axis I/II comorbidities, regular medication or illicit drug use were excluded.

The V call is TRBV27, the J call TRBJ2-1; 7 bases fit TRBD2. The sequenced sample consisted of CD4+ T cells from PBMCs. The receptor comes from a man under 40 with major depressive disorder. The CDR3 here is CASRRSGDNNNEQFF. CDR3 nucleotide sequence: TGTGCCAGCAGGCGGAGCGGGGATAACAACAATGAGCAGTTCTTC.